This is a list of T cell receptor beta chains from one sample in a study of blood T cell repertoires in COVID-19. Sequencing was performed with immunoSEQ multiplex PCR; in TCRdb, only in-frame clones are kept and a portion is missing. The sample includes 300,000 to 350,000 clones, 90% of them seen just once. The sample taken for sequencing was PBMCs or T cells enriched from blood (not recorded which). The receptors originated from a woman aged 18 to 35 with acute COVID-19. CDR3s include the opening cysteine and the closing phenylalanine or tryptophan. Fields, in order: J gene, D gene, V gene, clone size, CDR3 DNA, CDR3 protein. The D gene is left open where the match is weak. A row's size may be missing; if present it is once, few, many or a size class.

J gene: TRBJ2-6; D gene: NA; V gene: TRBV3-1/TRBV3-2; clone size: NA; CDR3 DNA: TGTGCCAGCAGCCAAGACGGCTCTGGGGCCAACGTCCTGACTTTC; CDR3 protein: CASSQDGSGANVLTF
J gene: TRBJ2-6; D gene: NA; V gene: TRBV5-1; clone size: NA; CDR3 DNA: TGCGCCAGCAGCCTCCCCGAGGGCTCTGGGGCCAACGTCCTGACTTTC; CDR3 protein: CASSLPEGSGANVLTF
J gene: TRBJ1-5; D gene: TRBD1; V gene: TRBV5-5; clone size: NA; CDR3 DNA: TGTGCCAGCAGCCTGACAGGGGGAGGAAATCAGCCCCAGCATTTT; CDR3 protein: CASSLTGGGNQPQHF
J gene: TRBJ2-1; D gene: NA; V gene: TRBV6-5; clone size: NA; CDR3 DNA: TGTGCCAGCGGGGGCCCCTACAATGAGCAGTTCTTC; CDR3 protein: CASGGPYNEQFF
J gene: TRBJ2-6; D gene: NA; V gene: TRBV19; clone size: NA; CDR3 DNA: TGTGCCAGTAGTATCGGAGGGGCGCCGGGGGCCAACGTCCTGACTTTC; CDR3 protein: CASSIGGAPGANVLTF
J gene: TRBJ1-2; D gene: NA; V gene: TRBV9; clone size: NA; CDR3 DNA: TGTGCCAGCAGCGTAGGGGATAGGGGCTATGGCTACACCTTC; CDR3 protein: CASSVGDRGYGYTF
J gene: TRBJ2-7; D gene: TRBD2; V gene: TRBV2; clone size: NA; CDR3 DNA: TGTGCCAGCAGCTTCGGACTAGAAGGGCCCTACGAGCAGTACTTC; CDR3 protein: CASSFGLEGPYEQYF
J gene: TRBJ1-2; D gene: NA; V gene: TRBV2; clone size: NA; CDR3 DNA: TGTGCCAGCAGTGAATTGAACAGGGATTCCTATGGCTACACCTTC; CDR3 protein: CASSELNRDSYGYTF
J gene: TRBJ2-3; D gene: TRBD2; V gene: TRBV12-5; clone size: NA; CDR3 DNA: TGTGCTAGTGGTTTGGGGGGAGGGATCTCAGATACGCAGTATTTT; CDR3 protein: CASGLGGGISDTQYF
J gene: TRBJ2-7; D gene: TRBD2; V gene: TRBV6-5; clone size: NA; CDR3 DNA: TGTGCCAGCGGGGGGGGTATATACGAGCAGTACTTC; CDR3 protein: CASGGGIYEQYF
J gene: TRBJ2-5; D gene: TRBD1; V gene: TRBV20-1; clone size: NA; CDR3 DNA: TGCAGTGCTAGTAGAAACAGGGGGTTCCAAGAGACCCAGTACTTC; CDR3 protein: CSASRNRGFQETQYF
J gene: TRBJ2-2; D gene: TRBD2; V gene: TRBV19; clone size: NA; CDR3 DNA: TGTGCCAGTAGTATAGGACTAGCGGTTAACACCGGGGAGCTGTTTTTT; CDR3 protein: CASSIGLAVNTGELFF
J gene: TRBJ1-6; D gene: NA; V gene: TRBV11-2; clone size: NA; CDR3 DNA: TGTGCCAGCAGCTTAGCCCAAGCAGGGGCCTTCAATTCACCCCTCCACTTT; CDR3 protein: CASSLAQAGAFNSPLHF
J gene: TRBJ1-5; D gene: NA; V gene: TRBV9; clone size: NA; CDR3 DNA: TGTGCCAGCAGCTCGTGGGGAGGTATCGGTCAGCCCCAGCATTTT; CDR3 protein: CASSSWGGIGQPQHF
J gene: TRBJ1-6; D gene: TRBD1; V gene: TRBV5-1; clone size: NA; CDR3 DNA: TGCGCCAGCAGCTTGGGGGACAGGGGGGTCAGCTCCTATAATTCACCCCTCCACTTT; CDR3 protein: CASSLGDRGVSSYNSPLHF
J gene: TRBJ1-2; D gene: NA; V gene: TRBV28; clone size: NA; CDR3 DNA: TGTGCCAGCAGTTTACATCGGGGGGCTGGCTATGGCTACACCTTC; CDR3 protein: CASSLHRGAGYGYTF
J gene: TRBJ2-1; D gene: NA; V gene: TRBV7-9; clone size: NA; CDR3 DNA: TGTGCCAGCAGCTTGCGAGCGGGACAAGGTGAGCAGTTCTTC; CDR3 protein: CASSLRAGQGEQFF
J gene: TRBJ2-7; D gene: TRBD1; V gene: TRBV10-2; clone size: NA; CDR3 DNA: TGCGCCAGCAGTGGTAGCCAGGGCAGGGGGCACGACGAGCAGTACTTC; CDR3 protein: CASSGSQGRGHDEQYF
J gene: TRBJ1-5; D gene: TRBD1; V gene: TRBV2; clone size: NA; CDR3 DNA: TGTGCCAGCACCGACCCGAGAATTTACAGGGGGGATCAGCCCCAGCATTTT; CDR3 protein: CASTDPRIYRGDQPQHF
J gene: TRBJ1-1; D gene: TRBD1; V gene: TRBV19; clone size: NA; CDR3 DNA: TGTGCCAGTAGTCCACAGGACAGGGTAGGGAAGACTGAAGCTTTCTTT; CDR3 protein: CASSPQDRVGKTEAFF
J gene: TRBJ2-7; D gene: NA; V gene: TRBV3-1/TRBV3-2; clone size: NA; CDR3 DNA: TGTGCCAGCAGCGCTACAGGGTTCGAGCAGTACTTC; CDR3 protein: CASSATGFEQYF
J gene: TRBJ2-4; D gene: NA; V gene: TRBV3-1/TRBV3-2; clone size: NA; CDR3 DNA: TGTGCCAGCAGCCAAGATAGGGCCGGGGACATTCAGTACTTC; CDR3 protein: CASSQDRAGDIQYF
J gene: TRBJ2-7; D gene: TRBD1; V gene: TRBV10-3; clone size: NA; CDR3 DNA: TGTGCCATCAGTGAAGACAGGGGCCTGAACGAGCAGTACTTC; CDR3 protein: CAISEDRGLNEQYF
J gene: TRBJ2-5; D gene: NA; V gene: TRBV27; clone size: NA; CDR3 DNA: TGTGCCAGCAGTTTATCGCGGCAGGGAGAGACCCAGTACTTC; CDR3 protein: CASSLSRQGETQYF
J gene: TRBJ1-1; D gene: TRBD1; V gene: TRBV10-3; clone size: few; CDR3 DNA: TGTGCCATCAGTACACAGACAGGGGAACACACTGAAGCTTTCTTT; CDR3 protein: CAISTQTGEHTEAFF
J gene: TRBJ1-1; D gene: NA; V gene: TRBV7-8; clone size: few; CDR3 DNA: TGTGCCAGCAGCTTAGCGCGGGTCACCATGAACACTGAAGCTTTCTTT; CDR3 protein: CASSLARVTMNTEAFF
J gene: TRBJ1-5; D gene: NA; V gene: TRBV2; clone size: NA; CDR3 DNA: TGTGCCAGCAACCCACAGGGCCTCGGCAATCAGCCCCAGCATTTT; CDR3 protein: CASNPQGLGNQPQHF
J gene: TRBJ2-7; D gene: TRBD2; V gene: TRBV7-3; clone size: NA; CDR3 DNA: TGTGCCAGCAGCTCTGGACTAGCGGGAGCCTACGAGCAGTACTTC; CDR3 protein: CASSSGLAGAYEQYF
J gene: TRBJ1-1; D gene: NA; V gene: TRBV3-1/TRBV3-2; clone size: NA; CDR3 DNA: TGTGCCAGCAGCCTGGACAGCCTCACTGAAGCTTTCTTT; CDR3 protein: CASSLDSLTEAFF
J gene: TRBJ2-6; D gene: NA; V gene: TRBV6-6; clone size: NA; CDR3 DNA: TGTGCCAGCAGACTAACGTCCCCTGGGGCCAACGTCCTGACTTTC; CDR3 protein: CASRLTSPGANVLTF
J gene: TRBJ2-1; D gene: TRBD2; V gene: TRBV9; clone size: NA; CDR3 DNA: TGTGCCAGCAGCGAGGCCTTCCTAGCGGGAGGAAATGAGCAGTTCTTC; CDR3 protein: CASSEAFLAGGNEQFF
J gene: TRBJ2-4; D gene: NA; V gene: TRBV3-1/TRBV3-2; clone size: NA; CDR3 DNA: TGTGCCAGCAGCCGCGGGACCCTGGGAAACATTCAGTACTTC; CDR3 protein: CASSRGTLGNIQYF
J gene: TRBJ1-1; D gene: TRBD1; V gene: TRBV29-1; clone size: NA; CDR3 DNA: TGCAGCGTTGGGGCAGGGGGAGATCGAGTTGAAGCTTTCTTT; CDR3 protein: CSVGAGGDRVEAFF
J gene: TRBJ2-1; D gene: TRBD2; V gene: TRBV6-5; clone size: NA; CDR3 DNA: TGTGCCAGCAGCGGACTAGCGGGAGTACACAATGAGCAGTTCTTC; CDR3 protein: CASSGLAGVHNEQFF
J gene: TRBJ1-1; D gene: NA; V gene: TRBV15; clone size: NA; CDR3 DNA: TGTGCCACCAGCAGAGAGAAACAGGAGAACACTGAAGCTTTCTTT; CDR3 protein: CATSREKQENTEAFF
J gene: TRBJ1-3; D gene: NA; V gene: TRBV19; clone size: NA; CDR3 DNA: TGTGCCAGTAGTCCACAGGCGTCTGGAAACACCATATATTTT; CDR3 protein: CASSPQASGNTIYF
J gene: TRBJ2-1; D gene: TRBD2; V gene: TRBV27; clone size: NA; CDR3 DNA: TGTGCCAGCAGTCCGTTCAAACAGGGGCTAGCGGGAGGAGGTGCCTACAATGAGCAGTTCTTC; CDR3 protein: CASSPFKQGLAGGGAYNEQFF
J gene: TRBJ2-7; D gene: NA; V gene: TRBV4-2; clone size: NA; CDR3 DNA: TGTGCCAGCAGCCAAGATAGAAGGTGGGAGGCCTCCTACGAGCAGTACTTC; CDR3 protein: CASSQDRRWEASYEQYF
J gene: TRBJ1-1; D gene: NA; V gene: TRBV20-1; clone size: NA; CDR3 DNA: TGCAGTGCTACTTTTGACACTGAAGCTTTCTTT; CDR3 protein: CSATFDTEAFF
J gene: TRBJ2-7; D gene: TRBD1; V gene: TRBV3-1/TRBV3-2; clone size: NA; CDR3 DNA: TGTGCCAGCAGCCAAGATGTCAGGGGGCCCCACGAGCAGTACTTC; CDR3 protein: CASSQDVRGPHEQYF
J gene: TRBJ2-4; D gene: TRBD1; V gene: TRBV4-1; clone size: NA; CDR3 DNA: TGCGCCAGCAGCCCAGGGGAATCGACAGGGAACGAGCGGAACATTCAGTACTTC; CDR3 protein: CASSPGESTGNERNIQYF
J gene: TRBJ1-5; D gene: NA; V gene: TRBV27; clone size: NA; CDR3 DNA: TGTGCCAGCAGTTTAAGGTTTCTTTTAGGACAGTCGGACAATCAGCCCCAGCATTTT; CDR3 protein: CASSLRFLLGQSDNQPQHF
J gene: TRBJ2-1; D gene: NA; V gene: TRBV29-1; clone size: NA; CDR3 DNA: TGCAGCGTTAATAACCCTAGCTACAATGAGCAGTTCTTC; CDR3 protein: CSVNNPSYNEQFF
J gene: TRBJ2-2; D gene: NA; V gene: TRBV19; clone size: NA; CDR3 DNA: TGTGCCAGTAACCTAGATCCACTTACCGGGGAGCTGTTTTTT; CDR3 protein: CASNLDPLTGELFF
J gene: TRBJ1-2; D gene: TRBD1; V gene: TRBV28; clone size: NA; CDR3 DNA: TGTGCCAGCAGTTTATTGGGGTGGTTGCGGCAGGGGGCGGGCTACACCTTC; CDR3 protein: CASSLLGWLRQGAGYTF
J gene: TRBJ1-6; D gene: TRBD1; V gene: TRBV6-5; clone size: NA; CDR3 DNA: TGTGCCAGCAGTTACTCTCGGACAGGGGACTCACCCCTCCACTTT; CDR3 protein: CASSYSRTGDSPLHF
J gene: TRBJ2-7; D gene: NA; V gene: TRBV9; clone size: NA; CDR3 DNA: TGTGCCAGCAGCGTAGGTGCCTATTCCTACGAGCAGTACTTC; CDR3 protein: CASSVGAYSYEQYF
J gene: TRBJ2-3; D gene: NA; V gene: TRBV29-1; clone size: NA; CDR3 DNA: TGCAGCGTTGATAGTAGCCTAGCTGCAGATACGCAGTATTTT; CDR3 protein: CSVDSSLAADTQYF
J gene: TRBJ2-5; D gene: NA; V gene: TRBV5-1; clone size: NA; CDR3 DNA: TGCGCCAGCAGCGCCTCAAACAGGGAGGAGACCCAGTACTTC; CDR3 protein: CASSASNREETQYF
J gene: TRBJ1-3; D gene: NA; V gene: TRBV6-5; clone size: NA; CDR3 DNA: TGTGCCAGCAGTTACTTTGGGACAACTGGAAACACCATATATTTT; CDR3 protein: CASSYFGTTGNTIYF
J gene: TRBJ1-1; D gene: NA; V gene: TRBV4-1; clone size: NA; CDR3 DNA: TGCGCCAGCAGCCAAGATCCGGGGGGTCAGATCACTGAAGCTTTCTTT; CDR3 protein: CASSQDPGGQITEAFF
J gene: TRBJ2-7; D gene: NA; V gene: TRBV28; clone size: once; CDR3 DNA: TGTGCCAGCAGGCGGGGTTACTACGAGCAGTACTTC; CDR3 protein: CASRRGYYEQYF
J gene: TRBJ2-1; D gene: NA; V gene: TRBV19; clone size: NA; CDR3 DNA: TGTGCCAGTAGGTCCGCGGGGGCGGGACTATACAATGAGCAGTTCTTC; CDR3 protein: CASRSAGAGLYNEQFF
J gene: TRBJ2-7; D gene: TRBD2; V gene: TRBV7-2; clone size: NA; CDR3 DNA: TGTGCCAGCAGCTTCACTAGCGGGAGCTCCTACGAGCAGTACTTC; CDR3 protein: CASSFTSGSSYEQYF
J gene: TRBJ1-1; D gene: NA; V gene: TRBV5-1; clone size: NA; CDR3 DNA: TGCGCCAGCAGCTTGTACACAGGGAACACTGAAGCTTTCTTT; CDR3 protein: CASSLYTGNTEAFF
J gene: TRBJ2-1; D gene: TRBD2; V gene: TRBV29-1; clone size: NA; CDR3 DNA: TGCAGCGTTGGGACTAGCGGGAGTTGGGGTGAGCAGTTCTTC; CDR3 protein: CSVGTSGSWGEQFF
J gene: TRBJ2-7; D gene: TRBD2; V gene: TRBV9; clone size: once; CDR3 DNA: TGTGCCAGCAGCGTTGGACTAGCGGGAAGGGTGGACTTC; CDR3 protein: CASSVGLAGRVDF
J gene: TRBJ2-5; D gene: NA; V gene: TRBV11-3; clone size: NA; CDR3 DNA: TGTGCCAGCAGCCCTACCTGGGCTAAAGAGACCCAGTACTTC; CDR3 protein: CASSPTWAKETQYF